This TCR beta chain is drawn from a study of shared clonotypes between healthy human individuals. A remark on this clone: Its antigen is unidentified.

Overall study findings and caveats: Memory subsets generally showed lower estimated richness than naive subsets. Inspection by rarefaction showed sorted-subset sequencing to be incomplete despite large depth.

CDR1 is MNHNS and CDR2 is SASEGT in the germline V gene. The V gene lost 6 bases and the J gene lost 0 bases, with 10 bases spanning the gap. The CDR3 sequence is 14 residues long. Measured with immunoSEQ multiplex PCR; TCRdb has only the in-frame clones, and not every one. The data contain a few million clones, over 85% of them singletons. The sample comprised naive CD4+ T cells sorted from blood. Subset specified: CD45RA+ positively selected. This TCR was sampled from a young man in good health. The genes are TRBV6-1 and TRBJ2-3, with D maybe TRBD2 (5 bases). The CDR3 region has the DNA TGTGCCAGCAGAGACCGGGGAAGCACAGATACGCAGTATTTT. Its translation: CASRDRGSTDTQYF.